The T cell receptor beta chain described here comes from a study of vaccination and CD4 T cells after COVID-19. This CDR3 has 13 residues. CDR1 and CDR2 (germline): DFQATT, SNEGSKA (reference sequence). Trimming left V 6 bases short and J 5 bases short, with 16 bases between. By share of the sample, this clonotype is medium-sized (0.01 to 0.1%). Its antigen is currently unknown. The Oncomine TCR Beta short-read assay sequenced DNA from cultured CD4+ T cells. CD4+ T cells were cultured, and genomic DNA was extracted from them. One entry per CDR3 protein, called by TCRdb with MiXCR from the PCR reads. The sample carries 5,000 or so distinct CDR3 sequences, about 32% recorded once. Findings and caveats of the study: Median SARS-CoV-2-reactive clonotype numbers went from roughly 19 to 38; this increase was not significant.

This sample's treatment: roughly 10-day PBMC culture with coronavirus spike peptide pools or control peptides (ViraFEST assay). TCR sequencing followed the expansion of antigen-specific T cells with peptide pools in ViraFEST. Sequenced here: CD4+ T cells from blood, cultured in vitro, sampled after SARS-CoV-2 vaccination. The chain links TRBV20-1 to TRBJ2-5, with TRBD2 as a possible D gene (5 bases). This sequence originates from a human donor who had recovered from COVID-19. The CDR3 region has the DNA TGCAGTGCGGGATGGGGAGTGGGGGAGACCCAGTACTTC. This encodes CSAGWGVGETQYF.